What follows are 23 T cell receptor beta chains derived from one specimen sequenced in a study of T cell responses to AZD1222 COVID-19 vaccine. Produced via immunoSEQ multiplex PCR; TCRdb's table is partial and in-frame only. The sample contains approximately 180,000 clones, 85% to 90% of which appear only once. The source was peripheral blood, collected on day 0 of AZD1222 vaccination. Receptors were obtained from an adult in good health.

CDR3 bases: TGTGCCAGTAGTACCGGACTGAGGAACACTGAAGCTTTCTTT. Amino acids: CASSTGLRNTEAFF. V and J are TRBV19 and TRBJ1-1; D is unresolved. The CDR3 totals 14 residues. V lost 4 bases to trimming and J lost 1 base, with 10 bases between them. The germline V gene encodes CDR1 LNHDA and CDR2 SQIVND (reference sequence).

V and J are TRBV28 and TRBJ1-1; D is perhaps TRBD1 (5 bases). The CDR3 extends over 15 amino acids. From germline, CDR1 is MDHEN and CDR2 SYDVKM. Trimming removed 8 bases at V and 1 base at J, with 17 bases between. DNA for the CDR3: TGTGCCAGCGGGGACTTGAGGGACCAGAACACTGAAGCTTTCTTT. Amino acids: CASGDLRDQNTEAFF.

V usage is TRBV5-6 and J usage is TRBJ2-2, with TRBD1 matching over 9 bases. Germline V CDR1 and CDR2: SGHDT, YYEEEE. Trimming cost V 4 bases and J 6 bases; bases outside gene matches: 7. This CDR3 is 15 amino acids long. The CDR3 coding sequence is TGTGCCAGCAGCCTGGAATGGACAGGGGCCGGGGAGCTGTTTTTT. Amino acid sequence: CASSLEWTGAGELFF.

The chain uses TRBV2 and TRBJ2-7, with D possibly being TRBD1 (6 bases). Trimming shortened V by 11 bases and J by 2 bases, and 13 bases separated the two germline ends. From germline, CDR1 is SNHLY and CDR2 FYNNEI. The CDR3 has 12 amino acids. This CDR3 reads CAGRQETYEQYF. The DNA of the CDR3 is TGTGCCGGCCGACAGGAGACCTACGAGCAGTACTTC.

The chain employs TRBV5-5 and TRBJ2-7; no definite D call. Germline V gives CDR1 SGHKS, CDR2 YYEKEE (reference sequence). Trimming left V 1 base short and J 2 bases short, with 13 bases between. The CDR3 loop spans 15 amino acids. The CDR3 sequence is CASSLRSRVAYEQYF. CDR3 nucleotides: TGTGCCAGCAGCTTGAGATCGCGAGTGGCCTACGAGCAGTACTTC.

This clone has just one count. The chain links TRBV20-1 to TRBJ2-1; D assignment may be TRBD1 or TRBD2 (5 bases each). Looked up from germline, CDR1 is DFQATT and CDR2 is SNEGSKA (reference sequence). V was clipped by 6 bases and J by 9 bases, with 12 bases between them. The CDR3 loop spans 11 amino acids. The chain's CDR3 is CSAYERGEQFF. The CDR3, as DNA: TGCAGTGCCTATGAGAGGGGTGAGCAGTTCTTC.

The chain links TRBV5-5 to TRBJ1-1; TRBD1 agrees at 8 bases. The CDR3 has 16 amino acids. The germline V gene encodes CDR1 SGHKS and CDR2 YYEKEE (reference sequence). The V segment lost 5 bases and the J segment 2 bases; nucleotides outside the gene matches: 11. This chain's CDR3 is CASSRGQGDGNTEAFF. DNA for the CDR3: TGTGCCAGCAGTCGCGGACAGGGAGATGGTAACACTGAAGCTTTCTTT. Full variable domain (missing parts from reference TRBV5-5 and TRBJ1-1): DAGVTQSPTHLIKTRGQQVTLRCSPISGHKSVSWYQQVLGQGPQFIFQYYEKEERGRGNFPDRFSARQFPNYSSELNVNALLLGDSALYLCASSRGQGDGNTEAFFGQGTRLTVV.

The gene calls are TRBV30 and TRBJ1-1; tentative D call: TRBD1 (6 bases). V was shortened by 3 bases and J by 8 bases, with 16 bases between the two germline ends. Looked up from germline, CDR1 is GTSNPN and CDR2 is SVGIG (reference sequence). The CDR3 is 13 residues long. The CDR3 coding sequence is TGTGCCTGGAGCATAAACGGGGGGCCCGAAGCTTTCTTT. Translated, it gives CAWSINGGPEAFF.

The J gene is TRBJ2-2, the V gene TRBV7-2; D is possibly TRBD2 (5 bases). Germline lookup yields CDR1 SGHTA and CDR2 FQGNSA. CDR3 size: 15 residues. V was clipped by 5 bases and J by 7 bases, with 17 bases between them. The CDR3, as DNA: TGTGCCAGCAGCCCAAAACTAGTCGCTAGCGGGGAGCTGTTTTTT. Translating it yields CASSPKLVASGELFF. The whole variable domain, filled in from reference TRBV7-2 and TRBJ2-2, reads GAGVSQSPSNKVTEKGKDVELRCDPISGHTALYWYRQSLGQGLEFLIYFQGNSAPDKSGLPSDRFSAERTGGSVSTLTIQRTQQEDSAVYLCASSPKLVASGELFFGEGSRLTVL.

V is TRBV2 and J is TRBJ1-5; D gene uncertain. CDR1 is SNHLY and CDR2 is FYNNEI in the germline V gene. V was cut by 6 bases and J by 5 bases, with 14 bases left in between. The CDR3 sequence is 14 residues long. CDR3 loop: CASRTLGNDQPQHF. CDR3 coding DNA: TGTGCCAGCAGAACACTCGGGAATGATCAGCCCCAGCATTTT.

The V and J genes are TRBV19 and TRBJ1-5; D is undetermined. Germline V gives CDR1 LNHDA, CDR2 SQIVND (reference sequence). CDR3 length: 15 amino acids. V was pared by 3 bases and J by 0 bases, with 9 bases between. The CDR3 nucleotides are TGTGCCAGTAGTATTATCAGGTATAGCAATCAGCCCCAGCATTTT. This sequence encodes CASSIIRYSNQPQHF.

The chain couples TRBV28 to TRBJ2-3; 12 nucleotides match TRBD2. The CDR3 covers 17 residues. Trimming at V came to 4 bases and at J to 8 bases, leaving 13 bases not matched to a gene. Germline CDR1 MDHEN, CDR2 SYDVKM. The CDR3 DNA follows: TGTGCCAGCAGTTCCCTCCAGACTAGCGGGAGATTCGGTACGCAGTATTTT. It codes for CASSSLQTSGRFGTQYF.

CDR3 region: CASSMNTEAFF. In DNA, the CDR3 is TGTGCCAGCAGTATGAACACTGAAGCTTTCTTT. The chain links TRBV7-8 to TRBJ1-1, with D unresolved. The germline V and J ends were trimmed by 6 bases and 0 bases, with 2 bases remaining between them. Germline assignment: CDR1 SGHVS and CDR2 FQNEAQ. CDR3 length: 11 residues.

This rearrangement joins TRBV3-1 (or the pseudogene TRBV3-2) to TRBJ2-2, with D maybe TRBD2 (6 bases). The V end lost 9 bases, the J end lost 0 bases, and 23 bases lay between the germline ends. CDR1 and CDR2 (germline): LGHDT, YNNKEL (reference sequence). The CDR3 runs 18 residues. The DNA of the CDR3 is TGTGCCAGGGGATCCTTGTACCGGGACTCAGCGAACACCGGGGAGCTGTTTTTT. Translating it yields CARGSLYRDSANTGELFF.

The rearrangement links TRBV24-1 to TRBJ2-2; D is perhaps TRBD2 (6 bases). CDR1 and CDR2 (germline): KGHDR, SFDVKD. CDR3 length: 15 amino acids. Trimming left V 6 bases short and J 7 bases short, with 17 bases between. CDR3 in DNA: TGTGCCACCAGTTCCGGCCTACTAGCCAGCGGGGAGCTGTTTTTT. Protein product: CATSSGLLASGELFF.

This clone was counted a single time. The chain combines TRBV6-5 with TRBJ1-6; TRBD1 matches at 7 bases. CDR3 length: 16 amino acids. CDR1 is MNHEY, CDR2 SVGAGI, per germline. The ends lost 0 bases at V and 10 bases at J; junction bases unmatched: 9. This CDR3 reads CASSYSRTGGGSPLHF. CDR3 in DNA: TGTGCCAGCAGTTACTCTAGGACAGGTGGGGGATCACCCCTCCACTTT.

The chain uses TRBV6-5 and TRBJ1-4, with 9 bases matching TRBD1. The CDR3 has 14 amino acids. Germline V gene lookup returns CDR1 MNHEY and CDR2 SVGAGI. Losses at the gene ends were 4 bases for V and 4 bases for J; bases not matched to a gene: 1. The CDR3 region has the DNA TGTGCCAGCAGTTCGACAGGGGGTAATGAAAAACTGTTTTTT. Its protein product is CASSSTGGNEKLFF.

This chain connects TRBV18 to TRBJ1-2, with TRBD1 matching 9 bases. The CDR3 has 15 amino acids. The V gene's germline CDR1 is KGHSH and CDR2 LQKENI. Losses at the gene ends were 0 bases for V and 4 bases for J; bases not matched to a gene: 3. This CDR3 is CASSPPGQGTYGYTF. CDR3 bases: TGTGCCAGCTCACCACCCGGACAGGGGACCTATGGCTACACCTTC.

V gene TRBV2 combines with J gene TRBJ1-1; D might be TRBD1 (5 bases). The CDR3 has 12 residues. CDR1 is SNHLY and CDR2 is FYNNEI in the germline V gene. Deletions cut 8 bases from V and 5 bases from J, with 12 bases between. The CDR3 nucleotides read TGTGCCAGCGGGAGGGGTGGGACTGAAGCTTTCTTT. Its protein product is CASGRGGTEAFF.

The V and J genes are TRBV27 and TRBJ1-1, with D possibly matching TRBD1 (6 bases). The germline gives CDR1 MNHEY, CDR2 SMNVEV (reference sequence). Trimming stripped 2 bases from V and 6 bases from J, with 10 bases between. The CDR3 spans 13 residues. CDR3 region: CASSLLAGAEAFF. For the CDR3, the DNA is TGTGCCAGCAGTTTACTTGCAGGGGCTGAAGCTTTCTTT.

The V call is TRBV30, the J call TRBJ2-2, with D possibly TRBD2 on 5 matching bases. V shed 2 bases and J shed 4 bases, with 8 bases lying between them. Germline lookup yields CDR1 GTSNPN and CDR2 SVGIG (reference sequence). There are 13 residues in the CDR3. CDR3 in DNA: TGTGCCTGGAGTATGGACTTCACCGGGGAGCTGTTTTTT. Amino acids: CAWSMDFTGELFF.

The rearrangement links TRBV6-1 to TRBJ1-1; maybe TRBD1 (6 bases). Germline V gene sequence: CDR1 MNHNS, CDR2 SASEGT. Trimming took 2 bases from V and 3 from J, leaving 16 bases between them. CDR3 length: 16 amino acids. CDR3 DNA sequence: TGTGCCAGCAGTGAATGGGTGACAGGTCGTGACACTGAAGCTTTCTTT. Its protein product is CASSEWVTGRDTEAFF.

In this sample, this clone turned up once. The chain uses TRBV7-2 and TRBJ2-1; D could derive from TRBD1 or TRBD2 (5 bases each). In germline, CDR1 is SGHTA, CDR2 FQGNSA. The length of the CDR3 is 15 residues. Trimming took 1 base from V and 3 from J, leaving 10 bases between them. The CDR3 is CASSLGGARYNEQFF. In DNA form, the CDR3 reads TGTGCCAGCAGCTTAGGAGGGGCCCGCTACAATGAGCAGTTCTTC.